This T cell receptor (beta chain) was captured by sequencing in a study of cytomegalovirus exposure and HLA in healthy donors (TCRdb year 2017). With respect to the entire study: According to an earlier analysis of 550 to 700 of the donors, some 180 million T cells yielded 100 million or so unique TCR beta sequences and more than 250 Gb of sequence data. An early release that covered fewer than 750 HLA-typed donors contained 250 to 350 gigabases of sequencing data and tens of millions of unique TCR sequences. Among the 398 genotyped donors, around 81% belonged to the genetic ancestry cluster associated with self-reported Caucasian donors. The study was designed to test whether signatures of past pathogen exposure could be identified by cataloging public T cell receptors. Using immunosequencing, the study profiled T cell repertoires from 640 or so subjects and related those repertoires to cytomegalovirus serostatus. A separate validation cohort of approximately 130 different subjects was used in addition to the approximately 610-subject first cohort. To predict cytomegalovirus infection status, the study brought together high-throughput TCR immunosequencing, statistical association of individual TCRs with disease status, and machine learning. A later analysis re-analyzed previously published TCR beta repertoires from 666 donors and added high-resolution HLA genotyping to study TCR occurrence patterns. In the later analysis, no new phenotypic data were used to find candidate immune exposures; instead, reliance was placed on TCR beta sequences and their occurrence across donors. In an earlier analysis of 587 of the donors, high-throughput TCR beta sequencing was used to judge whether each TCR beta V gene segment behaved as functional or pseudogenic. Donor age, sex, ethnicity and CMV serostatus were collected together with the repertoire data. A later genetic analysis used genome-wide SNP genotypes for about 65% of the 666 donors, treating that subset as a discovery cohort. All discovery cohort repertoires had been generated using a single sequencing platform. HLA typing included class I and class II loci at four-digit resolution. The number of donors typed differed by locus, with 629-630 for A, B, C, DRB1 and DQB1, more than 500 for DQA1, 606 for DPA1, and some 440 for DPB1. Roughly five DR-DQ haplotypes were handled as single units for association and clustering because linkage in the cohort was strong. On average, 235,054 unique TCR beta nucleotide sequences were sequenced per donor among 350 to 400 genotyped donors of the cohort, with approximately 18% of those sequences being non-productive.

The cohort comprised under 700 healthy bone marrow donors. All cohort members were sampled while nominally healthy, although unrecorded immune exposures were likely present. The donor was CMV seropositive and belonged to the group of 250 to 300 seropositive cohort members. A peripheral blood sample was collected from each donor, and TCR beta sequencing was performed on peripheral blood mononuclear cells. The Qiagen DNeasy Blood Extraction Kit was used to extract genomic DNA from the blood cell samples. Overall study outcomes, separate from this receptor: Several of the top co-occurrence clusters appeared to be linked to parvovirus B19, influenza, CMV and Epstein-Barr virus, according to a later analysis. This cohort had only TCR beta chains sequenced, and the lack of alpha or paired-chain data limited which features could be detected. HLA typing was unavailable for some donors at each locus, so association tests used only the typed subset. A further reported finding was that TCR beta sequences accurately predicted the HLA-A and HLA-B alleles for most subjects in the first cohort. At a false discovery rate of 0.05, a later analysis linked 16,951 TCR beta sequences to specific HLA alleles. The study gave a list of under 200 TCR beta chains associated with cytomegalovirus. Presence/absence analyses assumed roughly uniform sequencing depth across donors, an assumption that may not hold. In an earlier analysis of approximately 590 of the donors, most TCR beta V segments appeared in productive rearrangements about 87% or about 30% of the time, broadly matching IMGT annotations. Correlated functional status among segregating V segments might reflect linkage disequilibrium, but an unknown experimental factor could not be ruled out. V-gene and J-gene trimming of TCR beta chains was associated with a missense DCLRE1C variant in a later genetic analysis, and the association was replicated in an independent cohort. Because counts were too low, seventeen rarely observed V segments, including chromosome 9 orphons, were left out of the earlier analysis of 587 of the donors. A later analysis found that TCR association rates varied across HLA loci, with DRB1 alleles showing the most associated TCRs and HLA-C alleles the fewest. Immune exposure information for the cohort was limited to CMV serostatus. Three of the identified cytomegalovirus-associated TCR beta chains were confirmed in vitro to be specific for cytomegalovirus antigens. In a later genetic analysis, fewer N-insertions in productive TCRs were reported among donors in an Asian-associated ancestry cluster than the roughly 670-donor mean. It was suggested by the authors that the approach could potentially be generalized to other disease states and immunological phenotypes. Some IMGT-functional V segments, including TRBV6-2 and TRBV6-3, could not be told apart with the 87-base-pair reads, so those segments were excluded. Most TCR sequences were observed very rarely across donors, whereas some public TCRs were present in many individuals. When HLA alleles, especially DR and DQ, strongly co-occurred, attributing TCR associations to individual alleles was difficult. In a later analysis, HLA-associated TCR beta chains were found to be more clonally expanded and to have lower generation probabilities than equally common non-associated chains. Cytomegalovirus status was reported to be diagnosed by the classifier with high specificity and sensitivity in both the original and validation cohorts. A cluster of highly shared sequence variants was judged likely to represent a technical artifact of the sequencing pipeline. According to a later analysis, most CMV-associated TCR beta chains appeared to be HLA-restricted, and the HLA associations seemed to be driven largely by CMV exposure.

Preparation of the library involved the immunoSEQ multiplex PCR assay. For the multiplex PCR, a mixture combining 60 forward primers for TCR Vbeta segments and 13 reverse primers for TCR Jbeta segments was used. The CDR3 region of rearranged TCR beta genes was amplified from genomic DNA by a multiplex PCR assay. On the Illumina HiSeq System, the amplified TCR beta libraries were sequenced as 87-base-pair reads. In the source study's methods: A later analysis tallied 70 million to 100 million unique TCR beta chains across the 666 repertoires, and approximately 9.9 million of those chains were shared by two or more donors. Raw reads were error-corrected and collapsed into unique sequences with a nearest-neighbor algorithm that merged closely related sequences to remove PCR and sequencing errors. CDR3 sequences were aligned to IMGT reference sequences to assign V, D and J gene segments. For a sequence to be retained, a match of at least six nucleotides was required to both a V gene segment and a J gene segment. Rearrangements were called productive when the CDR3 lacked stop codons and stayed in frame with V and J; all others were non-productive. CDR3 was defined by IMGT convention, running from the second conserved V-encoded cysteine to the conserved J-encoded phenylalanine. Sequences without an unambiguous match to a single V gene segment were excluded from the earlier analysis of almost 600 of the donors. An earlier analysis of 587 of the donors classified V segments as functional when productive rearrangements were above 56.7% and as segregating when the standard deviation between donors was above 5%. To diagnose cytomegalovirus status from the catalog of TCR beta chain sequences, a statistical classification framework was built. A later analysis assigned V and J genes by comparing TCR nucleotide sequences with IMGT/GENE-DB human TR gene sequences. In a later analysis, CDR3 sequences and most-parsimonious VDJ recombination scenarios were assigned using the TCRdist pipeline. In a later analysis, each TCR beta chain was defined by its CDR3 amino acid sequence together with its V-gene family, and reads lacking a unique V-gene family were excluded. To address suspected cross-contamination and a sequencing artifact, a later analysis removed some 620 highly shared, low-generation-probability nucleotide sequences. In a later analysis, a clonal expansion index was calculated for each public chain from normalized within-repertoire ranks of inferred template counts. A later analysis computed generation probabilities with a VDJ recombination model fitted to out-of-frame rearrangements, and checked the results against IGoR. A later analysis scored TCR-TCR, TCR-HLA and TCR-CMV co-occurrence with hypergeometric tests, applying a repertoire-size bias correction to TCR pairs. In a later analysis, false discovery rates were estimated by permuting HLA or CMV assignments 20 times. In a later analysis, co-occurring TCRs were grouped using DBSCAN, with TCRdist sequence similarity added in when clustering inside HLA-allele-positive subsets. Repertoires with fewer than 30,000 or more than 120,000 public chains were left out of co-occurrence clustering, as were about five repertoires with anomalous nucleotide sharing. TCRdb re-hosts the immuneACCESS table, in-frame sequences only. Its copies lack some clones; in the studies checked, an unresolved V gene accounts for under half of them, and the cause for the rest is not known. V, J and clone size are those of that table, while D and trimming were read from the DNA. A total of some 150,000 clones appear in this sample, around 80% of them only once. The biggest ten clones account for roughly 4.5% of the sample.

As to this clone: Its antigen target is currently unknown. No base quality information exists; no much larger clone differs at one position.

V loses 3 bases, J loses 0 bases, and the germline ends lie 13 bases apart. The CDR3 runs 16 residues from the cysteine to the phenylalanine. The read is trimmed to its CDR3 DNA, 48 bases read in frame from base 1. Reading the germline V gene (reference sequence) gives CDR1 SGHNT and CDR2 YYREEE. What was sequenced was PBMCs. This sequence originates from a woman in her fifties or sixties in good health and CMV-seropositive. The rearrangement joined TRBV5-4 to TRBJ1-3; matching of 5 bases hints at TRBD1 as the D gene. The DNA sequence is given as TGTGCCAGCAGCTCTACGGGACTAAACTCTGGAAACACCATATATTTT. Its protein reads: CASSSTGLNSGNTIYF.